Below, 6 T cell receptor beta chains from the same sample are listed, as sequenced in a study of early T cells in non-severe SARS-CoV-2 infection. Each CDR3 protein is one row after TCRdb ran MiXCR on the 5' RACE reads. The sample holds roughly 20,000 distinct CDR3 sequences; 4% to 4.5% are singletons and the top ten take roughly 1.5%. The specimen sequenced was whole blood. These receptors were collected from an adult who was a healthcare worker with PCR-confirmed SARS-CoV-2 infection or an uninfected control (not recorded which).

The V gene is TRBV20-1, the J gene TRBJ1-5; maybe TRBD1 (5 bases). This CDR3 spans 15 amino acids. V was cut by 0 bases and J by 3 bases, with 12 bases left in between. Per germline, CDR1 DFQATT and CDR2 SNEGSKA (reference sequence). The CDR3 DNA reads as TGCAGTGCTAGAGATAGGGCAGGGCTCAATCAGCCCCAGCATTTT. Its protein product is CSARDRAGLNQPQHF.

Many counts were recorded for this clonotype. The chain is built from TRBV10-2 and TRBJ1-2; a possible D gene is TRBD1 (6 bases). The V end was cut by 6 bases, the J end by 6 bases, with 17 bases between. CDR1 is WSHSY and CDR2 is SAAADI in the germline V gene. The CDR3 has 14 amino acids. The CDR3 region is CASRDRQFADGYTF. The CDR3 nucleotides read TGCGCCAGCAGGGACAGACAGTTTGCGGATGGCTACACCTTC.

The genes are TRBV20-1 and TRBJ2-5, with D unresolved. The V gene's germline CDR1 is DFQATT and CDR2 SNEGSKA (reference sequence). This CDR3 has 11 amino acids. V was cut by 4 bases and J by 2 bases, with 5 bases left in between. CDR3 in amino acids: CSANNQETQYF. DNA for the CDR3: TGCAGTGCTAACAATCAAGAGACCCAGTACTTC.

Ten or more counts support this clonotype. The chain combines TRBV20-1 with TRBJ2-1; D not certain. This CDR3 has 13 residues. The germline gives CDR1 DFQATT, CDR2 SNEGSKA (reference sequence). The ends were cut back, 6 bases at V and 6 bases at J, with 15 bases in the middle. The CDR3 DNA follows: TGCAGTGCCCGCAGCCCGCCTCGCAATGAGCAGTTCTTC. Residues: CSARSPPRNEQFF.

The rearrangement uses TRBV7-9 and TRBJ1-5; D may be TRBD1 (5 bases). Trimming took 4 bases from V and 7 from J, leaving 11 bases between them. This CDR3 comprises 13 residues. Germline CDR1 and CDR2: SEHNR and FQNEAQ (reference sequence). The CDR3: CASSSGTEQPQHF. The CDR3 coding sequence is TGTGCCAGCAGCTCCGGGACGGAGCAGCCCCAGCATTTT.

This clonotype was seen repeatedly, ten times or more. The V gene is TRBV18, the J gene TRBJ2-7; 8 nucleotides line up with TRBD2. Germline trimming cut 4 bases from V and 3 bases from J; bases unmatched to any gene: 11. The CDR3 runs 16 residues. From germline, CDR1 is KGHSH and CDR2 LQKENI. The CDR3 sequence: CASSRELAAGDYEQYF. CDR3 in DNA: TGTGCCAGCTCACGCGAGTTGGCAGCGGGAGACTACGAGCAGTACTTC.